This TCR beta chain was sequenced for a study of blood T cells in healthy people across ages. Study-wide context: Every two T cells gave about one barcoded beta molecule via template switching.

Worth noting for this clonotype: Its cognate antigen is unknown.

Whole-study findings and limits: Relative to aged donors, long-lived donors carried more naive CD4+ cells and displayed higher diversity.

This CDR3 comprises 15 residues. The trim removed 0 bases at V and 1 base at J, leaving 1 base unmatched. From germline, CDR1 is SGDLS and CDR2 YYNGEE. A second roughly 7 to 12 cycle PCR used barcoded and J-beta primers. From the 5' RACE reads, TCRdb called clonotypes with MiXCR, one entry per CDR3 protein. The sample carries 1.5 million or so distinct CDR3 sequences, approximately 38% recorded once. Sequencing input: blood. This clonotype was sampled from a woman in her late teens or twenties in good health. The chain combines TRBV9 with TRBJ2-5, with 9 bases that match TRBD2. The CDR3 loop is CASSVGLAAQETQYF. In DNA form, the CDR3 reads TGTGCCAGCAGCGTAGGACTAGCGGCCCAAGAGACCCAGTACTTC. The variable domain in full, with the rest retrieved from reference TRBV9 and TRBJ2-5, is DSGVTQTPKHLITATGQRVTLRCSPRSGDLSVYWYQQSLDQGLQFLIQYYNGEERAKGNILERFSAQQFPDLHSELNLSSLELGDSALYFCASSVGLAAQETQYFGPGTRLLVL.